This TCR beta chain was found in a study of cytomegalovirus exposure and HLA in healthy donors. As regards this clone: The antigen is undetermined.

Only in-frame clones appear in the TCRdb table, and some are missing; sequencing was by immunoSEQ multiplex PCR. The table has tens of thousands of clones, approximately 97% seen once. General observations from the study: Researchers reported that three CMV-associated chains were confirmed in vitro as CMV antigen-specific. The finding came from a later analysis; first-cohort TCR clusters tended to co-occur in the 130 or so validation repertoires. Cytomegalovirus-associated TCR beta chains were listed, numbering more than 150.

The source material was PBMCs. The TCR sequence derives from a woman younger than 35 in good health and CMV-seropositive.

This CDR3 reads CASSSGTGTHEQYF. The CDR3 nucleotides read TGCGCCAGCAGCTCGGGGACAGGGACGCACGAGCAGTACTTC. The rearrangement uses TRBV5-1 and TRBJ2-7; 9 bases are a match to TRBD1. The germline CDR1 and CDR2 sequences are SGHRS and YFSETQ. Trimming took 3 bases from V and 5 from J; bases not matched to a gene: 6. The CDR3 is 14 residues long.